The 24 T cell receptor beta chains below all came from one sample that was sequenced in a study of T cell responses to AZD1222 COVID-19 vaccine. Assay used: immunoSEQ multiplex PCR; TCRdb lists only in-frame clones, some missing. The sample contains 110,000 to 150,000 clones, around 89% of which appear only once. Sequenced here: peripheral blood, sampled 28 days after the second AZD1222 dose. The receptors originated from an adult who received the AZD1222 COVID-19 vaccine.

The chain carries TRBV19 and TRBJ2-7, with a weak D call TRBD1 (6 bases). The CDR3 loop spans 15 amino acids. V lost 9 bases and J 2 bases, leaving 20 bases between the germline ends. Germline V gives CDR1 LNHDA, CDR2 SQIVND (reference sequence). The CDR3 reads CASRGAAQFPYEQYF. CDR3 coding DNA: TGTGCCAGCAGGGGAGCTGCCCAGTTCCCCTACGAGCAGTACTTC.

This clone showed up just a few times. The chain employs TRBV28 and TRBJ1-5; D is uncertain. This CDR3 has 16 residues. V shed 7 bases and J shed 6 bases, with 22 bases lying between them. CDR1 MDHEN and CDR2 SYDVKM come from the germline V gene. This chain's CDR3 is CASKRSVSQRGQPQHF. CDR3 DNA sequence: TGTGCCAGCAAGAGATCGGTATCACAAAGAGGTCAGCCCCAGCATTTT.

The chain employs TRBV9 and TRBJ1-1; the D gene is possibly TRBD1 (6 bases). Germline V gene sequence: CDR1 SGDLS, CDR2 YYNGEE. V was pared by 3 bases and J by 7 bases, with 16 bases between. The CDR3 is made up of 14 amino acids. The CDR3 DNA reads TGTGCCAGCAGCGAGGTCCAGGGGAAGCGTGAAGCTTTCTTT. Its protein product is CASSEVQGKREAFF.

The chain employs TRBV7-2 and TRBJ2-5; tentatively, D is TRBD2 (7 bases). Per the germline V gene, CDR1 is SGHTA and CDR2 is FQGNSA. This CDR3 is built from 16 residues. Trimming removed 2 bases from V and 2 bases from J, with 15 bases in between. The CDR3 DNA sequence: TGTGCCAGCAGCTTACGGGGGGCAGGACCTCAAGAGACCCAGTACTTC. It specifies CASSLRGAGPQETQYF.

J is TRBJ1-1 and V is TRBV11-2; 7 nucleotides match TRBD1. V lost 5 bases, J lost 3 bases, and 3 bases stayed unmatched. The CDR3 is 13 amino acids. CDR1 is SGHAT and CDR2 is FQNNGV in the germline V gene. The CDR3 protein is CASSRRGDTEAFF. CDR3 coding DNA: TGTGCCAGCAGCCGCAGGGGGGACACTGAAGCTTTCTTT.

This chain links TRBV28 with TRBJ1-1; perhaps TRBD1 as D (5 bases). The CDR3 loop spans 13 amino acids. Per germline, CDR1 MDHEN and CDR2 SYDVKM. Between the trimmed V and J ends, which lost 3 bases and 9 bases, there was a span of 14 bases. The CDR3 loop reads CASSFNLDRKAFF. In DNA form, the CDR3 reads TGTGCCAGCAGTTTCAATCTCGACAGAAAAGCTTTCTTT. The variable domain in full, with the rest retrieved from reference TRBV28 and TRBJ1-1, is DVKVTQSSRYLVKRTGEKVFLECVQDMDHENMFWYRQDPGLGLRLIYFSYDVKMKEKGDIPEGYSVSREKKERFSLILESASTNQTSMYLCASSFNLDRKAFFGQGTRLTVV.

The chain carries TRBV2 and TRBJ2-1, with 14 bases that match TRBD2. Trimming at V came to 5 bases and at J to 5 bases, leaving 5 bases not matched to a gene. The CDR3 covers 16 residues. Germline loops: CDR1 SNHLY, CDR2 FYNNEI. The CDR3 bases are TGTGCCAGCAGTCTAAGGACTAGCGGGGGGAACAATGAGCAGTTCTTC. Translated, it gives CASSLRTSGGNNEQFF.

This chain uses TRBV10-2 with TRBJ1-2; D is uncertain. The CDR3 is 14 amino acids. V gave up 0 bases and J gave up 1 base, with 6 bases separating them. Germline CDR1 and CDR2: WSHSY and SAAADI. The CDR3 protein is CASSESNINYGYTF. The CDR3 DNA reads as TGCGCCAGCAGTGAGTCCAATATTAACTATGGCTACACCTTC.

The rearrangement links TRBV6-2 or TRBV6-3 to TRBJ2-7; 10 bases line up with TRBD2. The CDR3 is 15 residues long. CDR1 MNHEY and CDR2 SVGEGT come from the germline V gene. With 6 bases clipped from V and 3 bases from J, the junction kept 8 bases outside the gene matches. The CDR3 reads CASSPGERGGYEQYF. The CDR3 DNA sequence: TGTGCCAGCAGCCCAGGGGAGCGGGGGGGCTACGAGCAGTACTTC.

The CDR3 sequence is CASSQIRDSYTGELFF. The CDR3 nucleotides read TGCGCCAGCAGCCAAATAAGGGACTCATACACCGGGGAGCTGTTTTTT. This sequence joins TRBV4-1 and TRBJ2-2; D perhaps matches TRBD2 (6 bases). Per the germline V gene, CDR1 is MGHRA and CDR2 is YSYEKL. V was trimmed by 2 bases and J by 3 bases, leaving 13 bases between them. The CDR3 covers 16 residues.

The V and J genes are TRBV7-8 and TRBJ2-7; D uncertain. V dropped 5 bases and J dropped 9 bases, with 11 bases sitting between them. In germline, CDR1 is SGHVS, CDR2 FQNEAQ. This CDR3 region has 11 residues. The DNA for the CDR3 is TGTGCCAGCAGCCGGGCTCTCCTGCAGTACTTC. This codes for CASSRALLQYF. The whole variable domain, filled in from reference TRBV7-8 and TRBJ2-7, reads GAGVSQSPRYKVAKRGQDVALRCDPISGHVSLFWYQQALGQGPEFLTYFQNEAQLDKSGLPSDRFFAERPEGSVSTLKIQRTQQEDSAVYLCASSRALLQYFGPGTRLTVT.

This clone showed up just once. The chain is built from TRBV2 and TRBJ2-1; weak D call: TRBD1 (6 bases). The CDR3 has 13 residues. The germline CDR1 and CDR2 sequences are SNHLY and FYNNEI. The ends were cut back, 6 bases at V and 5 bases at J, with 11 bases in the middle. As DNA, the CDR3 is TGTGCCAGCAGGCGGGCAGGGGACAATGAGCAGTTCTTC. As protein: CASRRAGDNEQFF.

This chain links TRBV27 with TRBJ2-7, with D perhaps given as TRBD1 or TRBD2 (5 bases each). The CDR3 length is 15 residues. The V gene's germline CDR1 is MNHEY and CDR2 SMNVEV (reference sequence). Trimming removed 7 bases from V and 4 bases from J, with 20 bases in between. CDR3 residues: CASTTFRDHIYEQYF. The CDR3 DNA follows: TGTGCCAGCACCACATTTCGGGACCACATATACGAGCAGTACTTC.

The chain links TRBV5-1 to TRBJ2-1, with TRBD2 matching 7 bases. Per germline, CDR1 SGHRS and CDR2 YFSETQ. CDR3 length: 16 residues. Trimming removed 1 base from V and 6 bases from J; junction bases left unmatched: 10. CDR3 protein: CASSLRPSGEVNEQFF. CDR3 in DNA: TGCGCCAGCAGCTTGCGCCCAAGCGGGGAGGTCAATGAGCAGTTCTTC.

V is TRBV28 and J is TRBJ2-3; D may correspond to TRBD1 or TRBD2 (5 bases each). V gave up 3 bases and J gave up 1 base, with 8 bases separating them. The CDR3 spans 14 residues. Germline V gene data show CDR1 as MDHEN and CDR2 as SYDVKM. CDR3 DNA: TGTGCCAGCAGTTTCGAGGGGCGCACAGATACGCAGTATTTT. Protein sequence: CASSFEGRTDTQYF.

V gene TRBV6-5 combines with J gene TRBJ1-2, with TRBD1 matching over 9 bases. The junction had 6 bases not matched to a gene; V was cut back by 5 bases and J by 8 bases. The germline V gene has CDR1 MNHEY and CDR2 SVGAGI. There are 13 residues in the CDR3. The CDR3 protein is CASSLRDRDGYTF. The CDR3 nucleotides read TGTGCCAGCAGTCTCCGGGACAGGGACGGCTACACCTTC.

CDR3 in amino acids: CASSSTHEAFF. The CDR3 DNA follows: TGTGCCAGCAGTTCTACCCATGAAGCTTTCTTT. This chain joins TRBV27 and TRBJ1-1; no firm D call. V shed 4 bases and J shed 7 bases, with 7 bases lying between them. Per the germline V gene, CDR1 is MNHEY and CDR2 is SMNVEV (reference sequence). The CDR3 runs to 11 residues.

The chain couples TRBV5-1 to TRBJ1-2; 9 nucleotides agree with TRBD1. V shed 8 bases and J 5 bases; nucleotides not matched to a gene: 7. CDR3 length: 13 amino acids. Germline loops: CDR1 SGHRS, CDR2 YFSETQ. CDR3 region: CASSTGQGYGYTF. The CDR3, as DNA: TGCGCCAGTTCGACGGGACAGGGTTATGGCTACACCTTC. The variable domain in full, with the rest retrieved from reference TRBV5-1 and TRBJ1-2, is KAGVTQTPRYLIKTRGQQVTLSCSPISGHRSVSWYQQTPGQGLQFLFEYFSETQRNKGNFPGRFSGRQFSNSRSEMNVSTLELGDSALYLCASSTGQGYGYTFGSGTRLTVV.

In its sample, this clone was seen once. The J gene is TRBJ2-2, the V gene TRBV10-3; a weak D match, TRBD2 (6 bases). V lost 3 bases, J lost 1 base, and 9 bases lay in between. Germline CDR1 and CDR2: ENHRY and SYGVKD. The CDR3 consists of 15 residues. In DNA form, the CDR3 reads TGTGCCATCAGTGATGGGACTTTGAACACCGGGGAGCTGTTTTTT. Amino acid sequence: CAISDGTLNTGELFF.

The rearrangement joins TRBV10-3 to TRBJ1-2, with a possible D match to TRBD1 (5 bases). This CDR3 comprises 16 residues. V lost 3 bases and J lost 10, with 24 bases in between. Germline V CDR1 and CDR2: ENHRY, SYGVKD. Here the CDR3 reads CAISDPPSASRGTYTF. The CDR3, as DNA: TGTGCCATCAGTGACCCCCCATCGGCGTCAAGAGGGACCTACACCTTC.

The rearrangement links TRBV19 to TRBJ1-1; D remains ambiguous. This CDR3 is 11 amino acids long. Germline V gene sequence: CDR1 LNHDA, CDR2 SQIVND (reference sequence). Trimming removed 5 bases from V and 7 bases from J, with 8 bases in between. Here the CDR3 DNA reads TGTGCCAGTAGTTTTGGGTATGAAGCTTTCTTT. This sequence encodes CASSFGYEAFF.

This chain uses TRBV28 with TRBJ1-5; D unclear. This CDR3 is built from 12 residues. Germline lookup yields CDR1 MDHEN and CDR2 SYDVKM. The V gene lost 4 bases and the J gene lost 11 bases, with 12 bases spanning the gap. The CDR3 bases are TGTGCCAGCAGTTCCGGATCAGCGGCCCAGCATTTT. Encoded protein: CASSSGSAAQHF. Together with reference TRBV28 and TRBJ1-5, the CDR3 gives the full variable domain: DVKVTQSSRYLVKRTGEKVFLECVQDMDHENMFWYRQDPGLGLRLIYFSYDVKMKEKGDIPEGYSVSREKKERFSLILESASTNQTSMYLCASSSGSAAQHFGDGTRLSIL.

J is TRBJ2-1 and V is TRBV7-3, with D perhaps assigned TRBD1 or TRBD2 (6 bases each). V was shortened by 5 bases and J by 0 bases, with 11 bases between the two germline ends. Germline CDR1 SGHTA, CDR2 FQGTGA. The CDR3 runs to 15 residues. The CDR3 sequence: CASSQGGISYNEQFF. DNA of the CDR3: TGTGCCAGCAGCCAAGGGGGGATCTCCTACAATGAGCAGTTCTTC.

V usage is TRBV6-2 or TRBV6-3 and J usage is TRBJ2-1; 7 nucleotides align to TRBD2. Losses at the gene ends were 2 bases for V and 2 bases for J; bases not matched to a gene: 12. The CDR3 spans 18 residues. Germline CDR1 MNHEY, CDR2 SVGEGT. The CDR3, as DNA: TGTGCCAGCAGTTACGTCCCCTGGCGGGGGAGAACCTACAATGAGCAGTTCTTC. Translation gives CASSYVPWRGRTYNEQFF.